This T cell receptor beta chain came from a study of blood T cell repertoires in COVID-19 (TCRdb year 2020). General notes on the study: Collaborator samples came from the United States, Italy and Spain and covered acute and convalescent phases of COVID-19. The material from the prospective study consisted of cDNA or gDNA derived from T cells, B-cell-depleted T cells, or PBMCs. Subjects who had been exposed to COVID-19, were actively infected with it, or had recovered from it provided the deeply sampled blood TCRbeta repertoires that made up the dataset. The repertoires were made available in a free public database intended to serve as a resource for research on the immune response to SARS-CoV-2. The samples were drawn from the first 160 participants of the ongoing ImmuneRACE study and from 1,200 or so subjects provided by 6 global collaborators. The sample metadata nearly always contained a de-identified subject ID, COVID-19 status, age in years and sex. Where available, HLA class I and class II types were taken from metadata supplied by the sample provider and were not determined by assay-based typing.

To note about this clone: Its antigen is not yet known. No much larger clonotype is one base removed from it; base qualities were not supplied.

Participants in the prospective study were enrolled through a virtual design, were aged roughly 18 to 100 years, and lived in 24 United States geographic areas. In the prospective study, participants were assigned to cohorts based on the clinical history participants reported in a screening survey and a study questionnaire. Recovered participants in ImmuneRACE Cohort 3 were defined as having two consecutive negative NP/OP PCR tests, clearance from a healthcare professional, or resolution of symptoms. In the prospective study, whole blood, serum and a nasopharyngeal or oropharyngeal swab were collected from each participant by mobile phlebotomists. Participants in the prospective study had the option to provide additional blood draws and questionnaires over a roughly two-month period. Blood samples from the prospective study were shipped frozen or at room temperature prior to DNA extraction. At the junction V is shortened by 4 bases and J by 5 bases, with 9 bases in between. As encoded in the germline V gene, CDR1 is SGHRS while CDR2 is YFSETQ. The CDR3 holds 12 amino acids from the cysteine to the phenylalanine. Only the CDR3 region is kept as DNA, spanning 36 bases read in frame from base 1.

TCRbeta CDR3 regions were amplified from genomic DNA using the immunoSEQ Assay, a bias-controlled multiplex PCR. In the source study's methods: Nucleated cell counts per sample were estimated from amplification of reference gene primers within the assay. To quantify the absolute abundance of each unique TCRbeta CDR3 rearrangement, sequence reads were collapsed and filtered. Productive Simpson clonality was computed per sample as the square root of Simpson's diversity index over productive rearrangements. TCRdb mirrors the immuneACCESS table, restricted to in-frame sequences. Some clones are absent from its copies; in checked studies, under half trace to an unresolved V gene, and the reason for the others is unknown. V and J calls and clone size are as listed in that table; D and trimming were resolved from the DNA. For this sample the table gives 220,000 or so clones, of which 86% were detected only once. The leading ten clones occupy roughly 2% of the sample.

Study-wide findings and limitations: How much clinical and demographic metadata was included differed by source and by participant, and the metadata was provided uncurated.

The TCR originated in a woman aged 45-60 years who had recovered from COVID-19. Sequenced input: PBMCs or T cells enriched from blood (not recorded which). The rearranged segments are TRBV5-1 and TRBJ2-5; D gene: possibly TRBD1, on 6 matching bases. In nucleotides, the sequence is TGCGCCAGCAGCCTGCAGGGGGAGACCCAGTACTTC. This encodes CASSLQGETQYF.